The 18 T cell receptor beta chains given below trace back to one sample, sequenced in a study of shared clonotypes between healthy human individuals. TCRdb's table, derived via immunoSEQ multiplex PCR, lists solely in-frame clones and lacks some. This table holds approximately 2,300,000 clones, under 95% found once. Sequenced input: naive CD4+ T cells from PBMCs. Regarding subset: CD45RA+ positively selected. Every receptor here comes from a man aged 18 to 29 in good health. Some clones in this sample may be carry-over from other donors' samples.

This rearrangement joins TRBV11-2 to TRBJ2-7; D ambiguous. Germline CDR1 and CDR2: SGHAT and FQNNGV. Trimming stripped 7 bases from V and 5 bases from J, with 15 bases between. The CDR3 contains 13 residues. In DNA form, the CDR3 reads TGTGCCAGCACGCTCCAAACTTTTAACGAGCAGTACTTC. Encoded protein: CASTLQTFNEQYF.

V is TRBV11-2 and J is TRBJ2-5, with D tentatively TRBD2 (5 bases). Trimming took 3 bases from V and 4 from J, leaving 12 bases between them. The CDR3 has 14 amino acids. Germline CDR1 and CDR2: SGHAT and FQNNGV. The CDR3 spells CASSFLSGGETQYF. CDR3 coding DNA: TGTGCCAGCAGCTTCTTGTCAGGAGGAGAGACCCAGTACTTC.

The sample holds a few counts of this clone. The germline gene is not matched at one end of the junction; a read error may be the cause. The J gene is TRBJ1-4, the V gene TRBV2; no clear D gene. The CDR3 runs to 14 residues. Germline loops: CDR1 SNHLY, CDR2 FYNNEI. The CDR3 region is CASSAVLTSEKLFF. CDR3 sequence (DNA): TGTGCCAGCAGTGCGGTCCTGACTAGTGAAAAACTGTTTTTT.

This chain joins TRBV7-8 and TRBJ1-4; D unclear. The germline V and J ends were trimmed by 5 bases and 7 bases, with 14 bases remaining between them. The CDR3 is made up of 14 amino acids. The germline V gene encodes CDR1 SGHVS and CDR2 FQNEAQ. The CDR3 here is CASSMRRDSEKLFF. The CDR3 DNA is TGTGCCAGCAGCATGAGGAGGGATTCTGAAAAACTGTTTTTT.

CDR3 nucleotides: TGTGCCTGGAACTGGGACAGGTCCAATCGACCCCTCCACTTT. As protein: CAWNWDRSNRPLHF. The chain has TRBV30 and TRBJ1-6, with 8 positions matching TRBD1. This CDR3 is built from 14 residues. The junction had 11 bases not matched to a gene; V was cut back by 4 bases and J by 12 bases. CDR1 is GTSNPN, CDR2 SVGIG, per germline (reference sequence). Using reference TRBV30 and TRBJ1-6 for the parts outside the CDR3, the full variable domain is SQTIHQWPATLVQPVGSPLSLECTVEGTSNPNLYWYRQAAGRGLQLLFYSVGIGQISSEVPQNLSASRPQDRQFILSSKKLLLSDSGFYLCAWNWDRSNRPLHFGNGTRLTVT.

The rearrangement uses TRBV5-1 and TRBJ1-3, with unresolved D. This CDR3 region has 15 residues. From germline, CDR1 is SGHRS and CDR2 YFSETQ. The V gene lost 0 bases and the J gene lost 2 bases, with 9 bases spanning the gap. The CDR3 region is CASSLGPAAGNTIYF. CDR3 nucleotide sequence: TGCGCCAGCAGCTTGGGGCCGGCGGCTGGAAACACCATATATTTT.

This chain uses TRBV30 with TRBJ1-3, with TRBD1 as a possible D gene (5 bases). Trimming shortened V by 2 bases and J by 0 bases, and 8 bases separated the two germline ends. This CDR3 comprises 14 residues. CDR1 is GTSNPN and CDR2 is SVGIG in the germline V gene (reference sequence). CDR3 residues: CAWSTGFSGNTIYF. As DNA, the CDR3 is TGTGCCTGGAGTACAGGTTTCTCTGGAAACACCATATATTTT.

Of note for this clone: This CDR3 is also generated by other DNA sequences in the sample. The V gene is TRBV30, the J gene TRBJ2-1; TRBD2 is a possible D gene (7 bases). This CDR3 has 13 amino acids. Germline V lookup: CDR1 GTSNPN, CDR2 SVGIG (reference sequence). Trimming pared 0 bases from V and 8 bases from J, leaving 11 bases between. Written as DNA, the CDR3 is TGTGCCTGGAGTGTACAGGGAGGGGATGAGCAGTTCTTC. It specifies CAWSVQGGDEQFF.

Written as DNA, the CDR3 is TGTGCCAGCAGTGTTCAATTGGCAGGGACAGATACGCAGTATTTT. Translation gives CASSVQLAGTDTQYF. This rearrangement joins TRBV2 to TRBJ2-3; a weak D match, TRBD1 (5 bases). Trimming removed 4 bases at V and 3 bases at J, with 14 bases between. The CDR3 extends over 15 amino acids. Looked up from germline, CDR1 is SNHLY and CDR2 is FYNNEI.

The rearrangement links TRBV2 to TRBJ2-7, with 10 nucleotides matching TRBD2. This CDR3 contains 14 residues. Germline V gives CDR1 SNHLY, CDR2 FYNNEI. With 7 bases clipped from V and 0 bases from J, the junction kept 3 bases outside the gene matches. CDR3 DNA sequence: TGTGCCAGCATCACTAGCGGGGTCTCCTACGAGCAGTACTTC. This encodes CASITSGVSYEQYF.

This clone was observed a single time. The chain carries TRBV27 and TRBJ2-7; 8 bases line up with TRBD1. Per germline, CDR1 MNHEY and CDR2 SMNVEV (reference sequence). Trimming took 3 bases from V and 3 from J; bases not matched to a gene: 16. The length of the CDR3 is 18 residues. DNA of the CDR3: TGTGCCAGCAGTTTCAGGGGGCCCCCTAGGCTAGCGAACTACGAGCAGTACTTC. This translates into CASSFRGPPRLANYEQYF.

This chain links TRBV4-2 with TRBJ1-1; 7 bases agree with TRBD1. The germline CDR1 and CDR2 sequences are LGHNA and YNFKEQ. CDR3 length: 16 amino acids. V lost 3 bases, J lost 0 bases, and 7 bases stayed unmatched. CDR3 residues: CASSHPGGVLNTEAFF. CDR3 DNA: TGTGCCAGCAGCCATCCAGGGGGGGTCTTGAACACTGAAGCTTTCTTT.

The chain has TRBV9 and TRBJ2-3, with D unresolved. Germline CDR1 reads SGDLS; CDR2 reads YYNGEE. The CDR3 sequence is 11 residues long. The V gene lost 7 bases and the J gene lost 4 bases, with 7 bases spanning the gap. The DNA of the CDR3 is TGTGCCAGCGGTATCCCAGATACGCAGTATTTT. Residues: CASGIPDTQYF.

The chain links TRBV5-4 to TRBJ2-7, with TRBD1 matching 11 bases. With 4 bases clipped from V and 3 bases from J, the junction kept 6 bases outside the gene matches. CDR1 and CDR2 (germline): SGHNT, YYREEE (reference sequence). There are 15 residues in the CDR3. This chain's CDR3 is CASSPGTGGYYEQYF. CDR3 nucleotide sequence: TGTGCCAGCAGCCCGGGGACAGGGGGGTACTACGAGCAGTACTTC.

The chain carries TRBV11-2 and TRBJ2-2; D is perhaps TRBD1 (5 bases). V was pared by 1 base and J by 0 bases, with 9 bases between. The CDR3 is made up of 16 amino acids. Germline V gene sequence: CDR1 SGHAT, CDR2 FQNNGV. This chain's CDR3 is CASSLVSGSNTGELFF. CDR3 nucleotide sequence: TGTGCCAGCAGCTTAGTGTCAGGGTCGAACACCGGGGAGCTGTTTTTT. Together with reference TRBV11-2 and TRBJ2-2, the CDR3 gives the full variable domain: EAGVAQSPRYKIIEKRQSVAFWCNPISGHATLYWYQQILGQGPKLLIQFQNNGVVDDSQLPKDRFSAERLKGVDSTLKIQPAKLEDSAVYLCASSLVSGSNTGELFFGEGSRLTVL.

V gene TRBV6-5 combines with J gene TRBJ1-5, with a possible D match to TRBD1 (6 bases). V lost 9 bases, J lost 2 bases, and 11 bases lay in between. The CDR3 is 13 amino acids. CDR1 and CDR2 from the germline V gene are MNHEY and SVGAGI. CDR3 loop: CASNRDGNQPQHF. The DNA for the CDR3 is TGTGCCAGTAACAGGGACGGCAATCAGCCCCAGCATTTT.

V usage is TRBV11-1 and J usage is TRBJ1-5; maybe TRBD1 (5 bases). The CDR3 totals 13 residues. Germline V gene lookup returns CDR1 SGHAT and CDR2 FQDESV (reference sequence). Trimming removed 5 bases from V and 5 bases from J, with 10 bases in between. The CDR3 DNA reads TGTGCCAGCAGCCCAGACAGAGATCAGCCCCAGCATTTT. Its protein is CASSPDRDQPQHF.

The table lists this clone with a count of one. V and J are TRBV29-1 and TRBJ1-2, with 11 bases lining up with TRBD1. This CDR3 is built from 14 residues. V trimming: 4 bases; J trimming: 1 base; junction bases outside the gene matches: 2. Germline CDR1 and CDR2: SQVTM and ANQGSEA. Here the CDR3 reads CSVGGTGGNYGYTF. The CDR3 DNA is TGCAGCGTTGGTGGGACAGGGGGTAACTATGGCTACACCTTC.